Listed below are T cell receptor beta chains from one sample, sequenced in a study of tumor-infiltrating lymphocytes in localized non-small cell lung cancer. Only in-frame clones appear in the TCRdb table, and some are missing; sequencing was by immunoSEQ multiplex PCR. The data contain 10,000 to 15,000 clones, 82% of them singletons. The sample was uninvolved lung tissue not adjacent to the tumor. The receptors derive from a human donor with non-small cell lung cancer. CDR3s include the opening cysteine and the closing phenylalanine or tryptophan. The order of the fields is D gene, clone size, J gene, V gene, CDR3 DNA, CDR3 protein. The D gene is left open where the match is weak. Part of the rows lack a size; the others show once, few, many or a class for expanded clones.

D gene: TRBD1; clone size: .; J gene: TRBJ2-3; V gene: TRBV9; CDR3 DNA: TGTGCCAGCAGCGTGAACGGGGACAGGCCGGATACGCAGTATTTT; CDR3 protein: CASSVNGDRPDTQYF
D gene: .; clone size: .; J gene: TRBJ2-7; V gene: TRBV12-5; CDR3 DNA: TGTGCTAGTGGTTTGGGGAATAACAGGGTGGACGAGCAGTACTTC; CDR3 protein: CASGLGNNRVDEQYF
D gene: .; clone size: once; J gene: TRBJ1-1; V gene: TRBV28; CDR3 DNA: TGTGCCAGCAGTTTGCTGGGCCGGGGAACTGAAGCTTTCTTT; CDR3 protein: CASSLLGRGTEAFF
D gene: TRBD1; clone size: .; J gene: TRBJ1-2; V gene: TRBV2; CDR3 DNA: TGTGCCAGCGCCCGGGACAGGACAAACTATGGCTACACCTTC; CDR3 protein: CASARDRTNYGYTF
D gene: .; clone size: .; J gene: TRBJ1-1; V gene: TRBV7-6; CDR3 DNA: TGTGCCAGCAGCGCTACCGTTGGGTCGATGAACACTGAAGCTTTCTTT; CDR3 protein: CASSATVGSMNTEAFF
D gene: .; clone size: .; J gene: TRBJ1-2; V gene: TRBV7-2; CDR3 DNA: TGTGCCAGCAGCTTAGGAGGGAACGGCTACACCTTC; CDR3 protein: CASSLGGNGYTF
D gene: TRBD2; clone size: .; J gene: TRBJ2-5; V gene: TRBV15; CDR3 DNA: TGTGCCACCAGCAGAAATCTAGCGGGGGGGCCCGAGACCCAGTACTTC; CDR3 protein: CATSRNLAGGPETQYF
D gene: .; clone size: .; J gene: TRBJ2-7; V gene: TRBV6-1; CDR3 DNA: TGTGCCAGCAGCCGTATTCTGGGACAAGGCGGCGAGCAGTACTTC; CDR3 protein: CASSRILGQGGEQYF
D gene: .; clone size: .; J gene: TRBJ2-1; V gene: TRBV7-8; CDR3 DNA: TGTGCCAGCAGCTTTTACGATGAGCAGTTCTTC; CDR3 protein: CASSFYDEQFF
D gene: TRBD2; clone size: .; J gene: TRBJ2-2; V gene: TRBV7-2; CDR3 DNA: TGTGCCAGCAGCCCCAAGTCGGCTAGCGGGGGGGCTTCGGGCGGGGAGCTGTTTTTT; CDR3 protein: CASSPKSASGGASGGELFF
D gene: .; clone size: .; J gene: TRBJ1-1; V gene: TRBV5-1; CDR3 DNA: TGCGCCAGCAGCTTTTCGACAGGAACTATGAACACTGAAGCTTTCTTT; CDR3 protein: CASSFSTGTMNTEAFF
D gene: TRBD1; clone size: .; J gene: TRBJ2-7; V gene: TRBV5-6; CDR3 DNA: TGTGCCAGCAGCTTTGGGACAGGAGGGTACGAGCAGTACTTC; CDR3 protein: CASSFGTGGYEQYF
D gene: TRBD2; clone size: .; J gene: TRBJ2-3; V gene: TRBV7-2; CDR3 DNA: TGTGCCAGCAGCTTAAACCCGGGAGGCGGGACAGATACGCAGTATTTT; CDR3 protein: CASSLNPGGGTDTQYF
D gene: .; clone size: few; J gene: TRBJ1-5; V gene: TRBV7-9; CDR3 DNA: TGTGCCAGCAGCTTAGACGAGTTGCGGCCCCAGCATTTT; CDR3 protein: CASSLDELRPQHF
D gene: .; clone size: .; J gene: TRBJ1-2; V gene: TRBV14; CDR3 DNA: TGTGCCAGCAGCCAAGAACGTAACTATGGCTACACCTTC; CDR3 protein: CASSQERNYGYTF
D gene: .; clone size: .; J gene: TRBJ2-1; V gene: TRBV6-1; CDR3 DNA: TGTGCCAGCAGTGAATACCCAGGGACCGTCAATGAGCAGTTCTTC; CDR3 protein: CASSEYPGTVNEQFF
D gene: TRBD1; clone size: .; J gene: TRBJ2-3; V gene: TRBV15; CDR3 DNA: TGTGCCACCAGCAGAGATCGACAGGGGGCGCGTACGCAGTATTTT; CDR3 protein: CATSRDRQGARTQYF
D gene: .; clone size: .; J gene: TRBJ2-7; V gene: TRBV18; CDR3 DNA: TGTGCCAGCTCACCCGACAGTAACTACGAGCAGTACTTC; CDR3 protein: CASSPDSNYEQYF
D gene: .; clone size: .; J gene: TRBJ1-1; V gene: TRBV20-1; CDR3 DNA: TGCAGTGCAATCAGGGCTATTGAAGCTTTCTTT; CDR3 protein: CSAIRAIEAFF
D gene: .; clone size: .; J gene: TRBJ1-2; V gene: TRBV4-3; CDR3 DNA: TGCGCCAGCAGCCAAGATTTTGGGGGGGCCTATGGCTACACCTTC; CDR3 protein: CASSQDFGGAYGYTF
D gene: .; clone size: .; J gene: TRBJ1-5; V gene: TRBV30; CDR3 DNA: TGTGCCTGGAGTGTTAGTAGCAATCAGCCCCAGCATTTT; CDR3 protein: CAWSVSSNQPQHF
D gene: .; clone size: .; J gene: TRBJ2-7; V gene: TRBV4-2; CDR3 DNA: TGTGCCAGCAGCCAAGCCCCCGACCGGGCAGGCGAGCAGTACTTC; CDR3 protein: CASSQAPDRAGEQYF
D gene: .; clone size: .; J gene: TRBJ2-7; V gene: TRBV15; CDR3 DNA: TGTGCCACCAGCAGGAAGGGTCCGGCAGGGGGGTACGAGCAGTACTTC; CDR3 protein: CATSRKGPAGGYEQYF
D gene: TRBD2; clone size: .; J gene: TRBJ2-7; V gene: TRBV2; CDR3 DNA: TGTGCCAGCAGTGGTTTGGGGCGGGGGGGCCAGTACGAGCAGTACTTC; CDR3 protein: CASSGLGRGGQYEQYF
D gene: .; clone size: .; J gene: TRBJ2-2; V gene: TRBV6-5; CDR3 DNA: TGTGCCAGCAGTTCGAGGGGGGACACCGGGGAGCTGTTTTTT; CDR3 protein: CASSSRGDTGELFF
D gene: .; clone size: once; J gene: TRBJ1-5; V gene: TRBV2; CDR3 DNA: TGTGCCAGCAGATCCGGGGTGGGCCAGCCCCAGCATTTT; CDR3 protein: CASRSGVGQPQHF
D gene: .; clone size: once; J gene: TRBJ1-5; V gene: TRBV5-8; CDR3 DNA: TGTGCCAGCAGCTATGGTAGGGGGGTTGGGGATGGTCAGCCCCAGCATTTT; CDR3 protein: CASSYGRGVGDGQPQHF
D gene: TRBD2; clone size: .; J gene: TRBJ2-3; V gene: TRBV5-5; CDR3 DNA: TGTGCCAGCAGCTTGGACCACCTAGCGGGGAGTGGGGTGGTGGCGCAGTATTTT; CDR3 protein: CASSLDHLAGSGVVAQYF
D gene: .; clone size: .; J gene: TRBJ1-5; V gene: TRBV19; CDR3 DNA: TGTGCCAGTACGAGGGATAATCAGCCCCAGCATTTT; CDR3 protein: CASTRDNQPQHF
D gene: .; clone size: .; J gene: TRBJ1-2; V gene: TRBV5-1; CDR3 DNA: TGCGCCAGCAGCTTGGACGGCTATGGCTACACCTTC; CDR3 protein: CASSLDGYGYTF
D gene: .; clone size: .; J gene: TRBJ2-7; V gene: TRBV7-6; CDR3 DNA: TGTGCCAGCAGCTTATCCATATCCGGCCCTTCAAGCACCTACGAGCAGTACTTC; CDR3 protein: CASSLSISGPSSTYEQYF
D gene: .; clone size: .; J gene: TRBJ1-6; V gene: TRBV6-1; CDR3 DNA: TGTGCCAGCAGTCCCAGGGGAAAGGGAAATTCACCCCTCCACTTT; CDR3 protein: CASSPRGKGNSPLHF
D gene: .; clone size: .; J gene: TRBJ1-4; V gene: TRBV5-1; CDR3 DNA: TGCGCCAGCAGCTTGGGTTCAATCCGGGCGTCTAATGAAAAACTGTTTTTT; CDR3 protein: CASSLGSIRASNEKLFF
D gene: .; clone size: .; J gene: TRBJ2-3; V gene: TRBV6-1; CDR3 DNA: TGTGCCAGTAGAATAGGCGGGGATACGCAGTATTTT; CDR3 protein: CASRIGGDTQYF
D gene: .; clone size: .; J gene: TRBJ1-5; V gene: TRBV19; CDR3 DNA: TGTGCCAGTAGCAGAACGGGGTATGGCAATCAGCCCCAGCATTTT; CDR3 protein: CASSRTGYGNQPQHF
D gene: TRBD1; clone size: .; J gene: TRBJ2-7; V gene: TRBV4-3; CDR3 DNA: TGCGCCAGCAGCCAAACTACAGGGGGCGGGTACGAGCAGTACTTC; CDR3 protein: CASSQTTGGGYEQYF
D gene: .; clone size: .; J gene: TRBJ1-1; V gene: TRBV6-5; CDR3 DNA: TGTGCCAGCAATACCGGGACGGTGAACACTGAAGCTTTCTTT; CDR3 protein: CASNTGTVNTEAFF
D gene: .; clone size: .; J gene: TRBJ1-1; V gene: TRBV4-3; CDR3 DNA: TGCGCCAGCAGCCAAGAGTCCACCGGAGGGTTGGGTACTTTCTTT; CDR3 protein: CASSQESTGGLGTFF
D gene: .; clone size: .; J gene: TRBJ2-3; V gene: TRBV20-1; CDR3 DNA: TGCAGTGCTAGAGTGAATACGCAGTATTTT; CDR3 protein: CSARVNTQYF
D gene: .; clone size: .; J gene: TRBJ2-2; V gene: TRBV7-2; CDR3 DNA: TGTGCCAGCAGCCCCCGGCCCGCCGGGGAGCTGTTTTTT; CDR3 protein: CASSPRPAGELFF
D gene: .; clone size: .; J gene: TRBJ1-3; V gene: TRBV10-1; CDR3 DNA: TGCGCCAGCCGCGGTCTGGGATACACCATATATTTT; CDR3 protein: CASRGLGYTIYF
D gene: .; clone size: .; J gene: TRBJ1-6; V gene: TRBV7-2; CDR3 DNA: TGTGCCAGCAGCATACAGGAACGGAATTCACCCCTCCACTTT; CDR3 protein: CASSIQERNSPLHF
D gene: TRBD2; clone size: .; J gene: TRBJ2-5; V gene: TRBV18; CDR3 DNA: TGTGCCAGCTCACCTGTTGGGACTAGCGGGAGAGGAAAGACCCAGTACTTC; CDR3 protein: CASSPVGTSGRGKTQYF
D gene: .; clone size: .; J gene: TRBJ2-1; V gene: TRBV7-2; CDR3 DNA: TGTGCCAGCAGCTTGTATATCGACAATGAGCAGTTCTTC; CDR3 protein: CASSLYIDNEQFF
D gene: TRBD1; clone size: .; J gene: TRBJ2-7; V gene: TRBV30; CDR3 DNA: TGTGCCTGGACCGCTAAGACAGGGGGTGGCTACGAGCAGTACTTC; CDR3 protein: CAWTAKTGGGYEQYF
D gene: .; clone size: .; J gene: TRBJ2-7; V gene: TRBV7-2; CDR3 DNA: TGTGCCAGCAGCTTAGGAGGTCCGGGGGTGGCCTACGAGCAGTACTTC; CDR3 protein: CASSLGGPGVAYEQYF
D gene: .; clone size: .; J gene: TRBJ1-2; V gene: TRBV5-6; CDR3 DNA: TGTGCCAGCAGCCACCAATTTCGGGGGATACTCCCCTATGGCTACACCTTC; CDR3 protein: CASSHQFRGILPYGYTF
D gene: TRBD1; clone size: .; J gene: TRBJ1-1; V gene: TRBV7-6; CDR3 DNA: TGTGCCAGCAGCTCAATCCCGACCGGGACAGGGATCCACACTGAAGCTTTCTTT; CDR3 protein: CASSSIPTGTGIHTEAFF
D gene: TRBD1; clone size: .; J gene: TRBJ2-3; V gene: TRBV6-1; CDR3 DNA: TGTGCCAGCAGTGATAGACAGGGGGCCGGCACAGATACGCAGTATTTT; CDR3 protein: CASSDRQGAGTDTQYF
D gene: TRBD2; clone size: .; J gene: TRBJ2-3; V gene: TRBV19; CDR3 DNA: TGTGCCAGTAGTGGAGGAACTAGCGGGGCCCGCACAGATACGCAGTATTTT; CDR3 protein: CASSGGTSGARTDTQYF
D gene: TRBD1; clone size: .; J gene: TRBJ2-7; V gene: TRBV6-5; CDR3 DNA: TGTGCCAGCAAAGCGGGACAGGGGTCGAACGAGCAGTACTTC; CDR3 protein: CASKAGQGSNEQYF
D gene: TRBD1; clone size: .; J gene: TRBJ1-6; V gene: TRBV10-3; CDR3 DNA: TGTGCCATCGCACAGGGGGGTTCACCCCTCCACTTT; CDR3 protein: CAIAQGGSPLHF
D gene: TRBD1; clone size: .; J gene: TRBJ1-2; V gene: TRBV2; CDR3 DNA: TGTGCCAGCAGGGTCGGACAGGGTGGTGGCTACACCTTC; CDR3 protein: CASRVGQGGGYTF
D gene: .; clone size: .; J gene: TRBJ1-3; V gene: TRBV5-5; CDR3 DNA: TGTGCCAGCAGCTTGGACACCTCTGGAAACACCATATATTTT; CDR3 protein: CASSLDTSGNTIYF
D gene: TRBD1; clone size: .; J gene: TRBJ1-1; V gene: TRBV29-1; CDR3 DNA: TGCAGCGTTGAAAGACCGGGACAGCTTGAAGCTTTCTTT; CDR3 protein: CSVERPGQLEAFF